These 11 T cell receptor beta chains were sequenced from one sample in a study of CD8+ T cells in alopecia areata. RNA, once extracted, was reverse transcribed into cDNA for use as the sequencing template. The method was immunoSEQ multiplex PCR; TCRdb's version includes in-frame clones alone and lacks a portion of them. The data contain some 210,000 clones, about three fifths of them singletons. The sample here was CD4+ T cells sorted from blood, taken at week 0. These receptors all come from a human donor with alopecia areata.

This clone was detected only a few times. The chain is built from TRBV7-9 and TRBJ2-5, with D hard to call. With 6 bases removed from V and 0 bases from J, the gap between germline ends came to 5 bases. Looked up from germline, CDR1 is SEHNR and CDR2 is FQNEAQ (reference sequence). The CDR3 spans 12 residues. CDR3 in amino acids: CASSPDQETQYF. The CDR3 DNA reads TGTGCCAGCAGTCCTGACCAAGAGACCCAGTACTTC.

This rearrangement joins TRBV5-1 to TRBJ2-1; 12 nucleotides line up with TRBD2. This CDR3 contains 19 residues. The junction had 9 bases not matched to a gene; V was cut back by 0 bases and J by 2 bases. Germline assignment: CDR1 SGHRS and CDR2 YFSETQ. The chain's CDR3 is CASSLERTSGIFAYNEQFF. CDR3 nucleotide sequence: TGCGCCAGCAGCTTGGAGAGGACTAGCGGGATTTTCGCCTACAATGAGCAGTTCTTC.

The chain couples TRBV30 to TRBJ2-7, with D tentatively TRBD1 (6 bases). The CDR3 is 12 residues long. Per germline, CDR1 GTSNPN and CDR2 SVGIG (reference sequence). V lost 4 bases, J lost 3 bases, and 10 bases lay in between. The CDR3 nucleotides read TGTGCCTGGACAGGGGCTAGCTACGAGCAGTACTTC. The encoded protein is CAWTGASYEQYF.

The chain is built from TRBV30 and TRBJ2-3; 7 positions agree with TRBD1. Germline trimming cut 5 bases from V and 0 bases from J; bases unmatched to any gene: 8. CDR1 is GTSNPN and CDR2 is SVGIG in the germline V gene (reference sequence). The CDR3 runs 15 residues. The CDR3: CAWDTGQSSTDTQYF. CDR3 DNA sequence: TGTGCCTGGGACACGGGACAGTCTAGCACAGATACGCAGTATTTT.

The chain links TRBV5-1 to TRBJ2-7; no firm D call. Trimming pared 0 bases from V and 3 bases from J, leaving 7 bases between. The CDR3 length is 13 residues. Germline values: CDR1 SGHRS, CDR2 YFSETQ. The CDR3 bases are TGCGCCAGCAGCTTGGAAGGAATCTACGAGCAGTACTTC. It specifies CASSLEGIYEQYF. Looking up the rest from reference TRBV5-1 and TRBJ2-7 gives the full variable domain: KAGVTQTPRYLIKTRGQQVTLSCSPISGHRSVSWYQQTPGQGLQFLFEYFSETQRNKGNFPGRFSGRQFSNSRSEMNVSTLELGDSALYLCASSLEGIYEQYFGPGTRLTVT.

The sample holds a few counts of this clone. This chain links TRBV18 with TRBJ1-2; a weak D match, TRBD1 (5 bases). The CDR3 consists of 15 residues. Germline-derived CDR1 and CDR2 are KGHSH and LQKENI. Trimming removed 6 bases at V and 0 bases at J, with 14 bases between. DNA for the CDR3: TGTGCCAGCTCTCGTGGACAATCTACTAACTATGGCTACACCTTC. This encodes CASSRGQSTNYGYTF.

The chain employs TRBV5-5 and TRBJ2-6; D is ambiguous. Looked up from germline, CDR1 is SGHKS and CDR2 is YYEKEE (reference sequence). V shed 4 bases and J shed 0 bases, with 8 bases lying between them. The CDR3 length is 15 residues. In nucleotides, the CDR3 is TGTGCCAGCAGCCCTCCCGGCTCTGGGGCCAACGTCCTGACTTTC. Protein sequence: CASSPPGSGANVLTF.

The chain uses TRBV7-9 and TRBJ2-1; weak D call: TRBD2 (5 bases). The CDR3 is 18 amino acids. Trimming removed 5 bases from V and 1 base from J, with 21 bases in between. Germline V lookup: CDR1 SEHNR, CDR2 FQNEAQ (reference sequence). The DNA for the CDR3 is TGTGCCAGCAGCCCCCAGACTGGTATAAGGAGGTCCTACAATGAGCAGTTCTTC. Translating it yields CASSPQTGIRRSYNEQFF.

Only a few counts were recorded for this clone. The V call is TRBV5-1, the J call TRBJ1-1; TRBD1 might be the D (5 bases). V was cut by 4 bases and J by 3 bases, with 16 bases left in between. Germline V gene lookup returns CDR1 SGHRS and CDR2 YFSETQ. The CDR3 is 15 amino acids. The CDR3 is CASSPRGGPDTEAFF. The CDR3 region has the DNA TGCGCCAGCAGCCCAAGGGGCGGCCCTGACACTGAAGCTTTCTTT. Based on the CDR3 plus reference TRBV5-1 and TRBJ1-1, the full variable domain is KAGVTQTPRYLIKTRGQQVTLSCSPISGHRSVSWYQQTPGQGLQFLFEYFSETQRNKGNFPGRFSGRQFSNSRSEMNVSTLELGDSALYLCASSPRGGPDTEAFFGQGTRLTVV.

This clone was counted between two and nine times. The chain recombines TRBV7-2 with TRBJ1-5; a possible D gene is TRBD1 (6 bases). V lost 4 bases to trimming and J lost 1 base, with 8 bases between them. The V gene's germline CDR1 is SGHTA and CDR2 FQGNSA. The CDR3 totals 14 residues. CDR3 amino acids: CASSSTGSNQPQHF. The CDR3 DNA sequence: TGTGCCAGCAGCTCCACAGGGAGCAATCAGCCCCAGCATTTT. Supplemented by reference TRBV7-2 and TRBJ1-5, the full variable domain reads GAGVSQSPSNKVTEKGKDVELRCDPISGHTALYWYRQSLGQGLEFLIYFQGNSAPDKSGLPSDRFSAERTGGSVSTLTIQRTQQEDSAVYLCASSSTGSNQPQHFGDGTRLSIL.

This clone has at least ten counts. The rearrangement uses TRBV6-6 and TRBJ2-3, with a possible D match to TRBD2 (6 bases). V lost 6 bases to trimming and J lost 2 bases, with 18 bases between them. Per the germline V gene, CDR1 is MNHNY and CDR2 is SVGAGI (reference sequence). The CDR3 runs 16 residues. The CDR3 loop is CASSPGGFTYTDTQYF. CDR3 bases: TGTGCCAGCAGCCCTGGGGGGTTTACCTACACAGATACGCAGTATTTT.